This TCR beta chain was identified during a study of shared clonotypes between healthy human individuals. General study points: Memory subsets had estimated richness that was generally smaller than that of naive subsets.

The CDR3 contains 13 residues. V dropped 8 bases and J dropped 2 bases, with 10 bases sitting between them. From germline, CDR1 is MNHEY and CDR2 SVGAGI. Sequenced by immunoSEQ multiplex PCR; TCRdb stores in-frame clones only, minus some. The table shows a few million clones, with approximately 94% occurring only once. To note about this clone: What it binds is unknown.

This sequence was found in a man aged 18 to 29 in good health. What was sequenced was naive CD4+ T cells sorted from blood. Stated subset: CD45RA+ positively selected. The J gene is TRBJ1-5, the V gene TRBV6-5; D is ambiguous. CDR3 in amino acids: CASLRRRNQPQHF. The CDR3 DNA sequence: TGTGCCAGCCTCAGGCGACGCAATCAGCCCCAGCATTTT.